This T cell receptor beta chain stems from a study of cytomegalovirus exposure and HLA in healthy donors. The primer mix had 60 Vbeta and 13 Jbeta primers. Sequenced by immunoSEQ multiplex PCR; TCRdb stores in-frame clones only, minus some. The table lists some 190,000 clones, roughly four fifths of them singletons. This TCR derives from a man between 18 and 35 years old in good health and CMV-seronegative. The sequencing input was PBMCs.

In nucleotides, the CDR3 is TGTGCCAGCAGCCAGGGGACAGGGCGAGAGCAGTACTTC. It specifies CASSQGTGREQYF. The chain combines TRBV11-3 with TRBJ2-7; TRBD1 agrees at 9 bases. With 5 bases clipped from V and 7 bases from J, the junction kept 6 bases outside the gene matches. The CDR3 runs to 13 residues. CDR1 is SGHNT and CDR2 is YENEEA in the germline V gene.